A selection of T cell receptor beta chains follows, all from one sample in a study of blood T cells in healthy people across ages. TCRdb reanalysed the 5' RACE reads using MiXCR and keeps one entry per CDR3 protein. The sample records around 1,600,000 distinct CDR3 sequences, around 40% being singletons. Sequencing used blood. These receptor sequences come from a woman under 30 in good health. The CDR3 runs from the conserved cysteine through the conserved F or W. The order of the fields is clone size, V gene, J gene, D gene, CDR3 DNA, CDR3 protein. A D gene is named only where the DNA matches it firmly. The size field is filled for only some rows; it gives once, few, many or a size class.

NA	TRBV14	TRBJ2-3	TRBD2	TGTGCCAGCAGACCTAGCGGGGGCTTCACAGATACGCAGTATTTT	CASRPSGGFTDTQYF
NA	TRBV11-2	TRBJ1-2	TRBD1	TGTGCCAGCAGCTTTTGGGACAGGGGGGAGAACTATGGCTACACCTTC	CASSFWDRGENYGYTF
few	TRBV6-1	TRBJ2-7	TRBD1	TGTGCCAGCAGCTCCAGACAGGGGGCATCTTACGAGCAGTACTTC	CASSSRQGASYEQYF
few	TRBV20-1	TRBJ1-4	NA	TGCAGTGCTACCCGACAGGTCCCTAATGAAAAACTGTTTTTT	CSATRQVPNEKLFF
once	TRBV4-3	TRBJ2-5	TRBD2	TGCGCCAGCAGCCCGGGACTAGCCACTACTCTACTTTACAATGAGCAGTACTTC	CASSPGLATTLLYNEQYF
few	TRBV28	TRBJ1-4	NA	TGTGCCAGCAGTCCACTTCGGAGCGTTGAAAAACTGTTTTTT	CASSPLRSVEKLFF
NA	TRBV20-1	TRBJ2-1	TRBD2	TGCAGTGCTAGATCCGGCGGCGGGGGGGCCTATGAGCAGTTCTTC	CSARSGGGGAYEQFF
once	TRBV27	TRBJ1-2	NA	TGTGCCAGCAGTGTAAACGGCCGGGACAAATATGGCTACACCTTC	CASSVNGRDKYGYTF
NA	TRBV27	TRBJ1-2	NA	TGTGCCAGCAGGGGCTACAGTAGCTACACCTTC	CASRGYSSYTF
NA	TRBV25-1	TRBJ2-7	NA	TGTGCCAGCACCAGGGGGGGGTCTACCCAGTACTTC	CASTRGGSTQYF
NA	TRBV20-1	TRBJ2-2	NA	TGCAGTGCTAGTTCGGCAGGAAAGGGGACCGGGGAGCTGTTTTTT	CSASSAGKGTGELFF
few	TRBV13	TRBJ1-2	NA	TGTGCCAGCAGCCTCAGAGGAACACTTAACTATGGCTACACCTTC	CASSLRGTLNYGYTF
few	TRBV7-8	TRBJ2-3	NA	TGTGCCAGCAGGTTCAGGGGCGGAAATACGCAGTATTTT	CASRFRGGNTQYF
NA	TRBV3-1	TRBJ2-1	NA	TGTGCCAGCAGGCCCTCGGGGAACAATGAGCAGTTCTTC	CASRPSGNNEQFF